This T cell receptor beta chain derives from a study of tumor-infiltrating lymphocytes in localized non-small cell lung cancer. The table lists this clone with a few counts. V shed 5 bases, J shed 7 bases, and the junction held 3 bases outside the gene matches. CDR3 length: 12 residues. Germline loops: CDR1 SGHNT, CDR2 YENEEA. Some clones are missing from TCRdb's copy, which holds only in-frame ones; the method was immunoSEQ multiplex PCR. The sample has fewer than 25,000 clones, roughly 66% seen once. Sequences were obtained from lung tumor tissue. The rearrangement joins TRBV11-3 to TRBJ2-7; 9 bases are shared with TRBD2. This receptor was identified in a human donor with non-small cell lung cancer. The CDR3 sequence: CASSLAGQEQYF. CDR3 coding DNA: TGTGCCAGCAGCCTAGCGGGGCAGGAGCAGTACTTC.